These 16 T cell receptor beta chains share one sample of origin, sequenced in a study of blood T cell repertoires in COVID-19. The protocol was immunoSEQ multiplex PCR, while the TCRdb copy is restricted to in-frame clones and leaves out a portion. The repertoire has 150,000 or so clones, around nine tenths of them found once; the top ten carry more than 2%. Sample: peripheral blood. These receptors were collected from a woman in her 70s with acute or convalescent COVID-19.

There are a few counts of this clone. This sequence joins TRBV2 and TRBJ1-1, with D perhaps TRBD1 (5 bases). The ends were cut back, 7 bases at V and 5 bases at J, with 17 bases in the middle. Germline lookup yields CDR1 SNHLY and CDR2 FYNNEI. The CDR3 consists of 14 residues. CDR3: CASNIREGLTEAFF. In DNA, the CDR3 is TGTGCCAGCAACATAAGGGAGGGGCTAACTGAAGCTTTCTTT.

V gene TRBV5-4 combines with J gene TRBJ1-1; D unresolved. Germline CDR1 and CDR2: SGHNT and YYREEE (reference sequence). Between the trimmed V and J ends, which lost 0 bases and 3 bases, there was a span of 6 bases. The CDR3 loop spans 13 amino acids. The CDR3 DNA is TGTGCCAGCAGCTTGGCTCCGTACACTGAAGCTTTCTTT. This sequence encodes CASSLAPYTEAFF. Variable domain in full (rest from reference TRBV5-4 and TRBJ1-1): ETGVTQSPTHLIKTRGQQVTLRCSSQSGHNTVSWYQQALGQGPQFIFQYYREEENGRGNFPPRFSGLQFPNYSSELNVNALELDDSALYLCASSLAPYTEAFFGQGTRLTVV.

V and J are TRBV27 and TRBJ1-2; the D gene is possibly TRBD1 (5 bases). V lost 4 bases to trimming and J lost 4 bases, with 10 bases between them. This CDR3 region has 13 residues. The germline V gene has CDR1 MNHEY and CDR2 SMNVEV (reference sequence). CDR3 in amino acids: CASSSAGPYGYTF. The CDR3 DNA follows: TGTGCCAGCAGTTCGGCAGGGCCCTATGGCTACACCTTC.

CDR3 nucleotides: TGTGCCTGGAGTGTACGAACCGGGGGGAGCACCGGGGAGCTGTTTTTT. It yields the protein CAWSVRTGGSTGELFF. V is TRBV30 and J is TRBJ2-2, with 7 bases matching TRBD2. After removal of 0 bases from V and 4 bases from J, the junction contained 8 bases not matched to a gene. CDR1 is GTSNPN and CDR2 is SVGIG in the germline V gene (reference sequence). The CDR3 extends over 16 amino acids. The whole variable domain, remainder taken from reference TRBV30 and TRBJ2-2, is SQTIHQWPATLVQPVGSPLSLECTVEGTSNPNLYWYRQAAGRGLQLLFYSVGIGQISSEVPQNLSASRPQDRQFILSSKKLLLSDSGFYLCAWSVRTGGSTGELFFGEGSRLTVL.

This clone was picked up one time. The chain has TRBV28 and TRBJ1-2, with 7 bases that match TRBD1. Germline V gene data show CDR1 as MDHEN and CDR2 as SYDVKM. This CDR3 spans 16 amino acids. The V segment lost 5 bases and the J segment 2 bases; nucleotides outside the gene matches: 11. For the CDR3, the DNA is TGTGCCAGCAGTCAGCGTCTGACAGGGATCAACTATGGCTACACCTTC. Encoded protein: CASSQRLTGINYGYTF.

The chain is built from TRBV5-4 and TRBJ2-6; D unclear. Germline values: CDR1 SGHNT, CDR2 YYREEE (reference sequence). The CDR3 has 15 amino acids. V was cut by 3 bases and J by 4 bases, with 11 bases left in between. The CDR3 protein is CASSSGLRGANVLTF. CDR3 DNA sequence: TGTGCCAGCAGCTCTGGGCTCCGGGGGGCCAACGTCCTGACTTTC.

Here the CDR3 reads CASSLTGQAGTEAFF. CDR3 coding DNA: TGTGCCAGCAGCTTAACTGGACAGGCGGGCACTGAAGCTTTCTTT. The chain has TRBV11-3 and TRBJ1-1; the match to TRBD1 covers 7 bases. The CDR3 consists of 15 residues. Trimming removed 2 bases from V and 4 bases from J; junction bases left unmatched: 7. The V gene's germline CDR1 is SGHNT and CDR2 YENEEA.

J is TRBJ1-2 and V is TRBV5-5, with D tentatively TRBD1 (6 bases). The CDR3 runs to 12 residues. Germline V gives CDR1 SGHKS, CDR2 YYEKEE (reference sequence). The ends were cut back, 4 bases at V and 6 bases at J, with 10 bases in the middle. The CDR3 sequence is CASSPDSHGYTF. Here the CDR3 DNA reads TGTGCCAGCAGCCCGGACAGTCATGGCTACACCTTC.

CDR3 in amino acids: CATSRTSGGDTYQETQYF. CDR3 nucleotide sequence: TGTGCCACCAGCAGAACTAGCGGGGGGGACACGTACCAAGAGACCCAGTACTTC. The V and J genes are TRBV15 and TRBJ2-5; 13 nucleotides align to TRBD2. The V gene's germline CDR1 is LNHNV and CDR2 YYDKDF (reference sequence). The CDR3 loop spans 18 amino acids. V trimming: 2 bases; J trimming: 0 bases; junction bases outside the gene matches: 6.

The V and J genes are TRBV19 and TRBJ1-5; D possibly corresponds to TRBD1 (5 bases). V was cut by 3 bases and J by 5 bases, with 14 bases left in between. CDR1 and CDR2 (germline): LNHDA, SQIVND (reference sequence). The CDR3 sequence is 15 residues long. The CDR3 DNA sequence: TGTGCCAGTAGTATGGGGGGGGTAGAGTATCAGCCCCAGCATTTT. Its translation: CASSMGGVEYQPQHF. The whole variable domain, remainder taken from reference TRBV19 and TRBJ1-5, is DGGITQSPKYLFRKEGQNVTLSCEQNLNHDAMYWYRQDPGQGLRLIYYSQIVNDFQKGDIAEGYSVSREKKESFPLTVTSAQKNPTAFYLCASSMGGVEYQPQHFGDGTRLSIL.

The rearrangement links TRBV10-3 to TRBJ2-2; TRBD1 aligns across 10 bases. Germline V lookup: CDR1 ENHRY, CDR2 SYGVKD. V dropped 11 bases and J dropped 1; count of bases not matched to a gene: 13. CDR3 length: 17 residues. CDR3 loop: CAVLRGQGSLNTGELFF. The CDR3 bases are TGTGCCGTTCTGAGGGGACAGGGGTCCCTGAACACCGGGGAGCTGTTTTTT.

This clone was recorded only once. J is TRBJ1-5 and V is TRBV13, with a tentative D call TRBD1 (5 bases). The CDR3 totals 17 residues. V lost 4 bases and J 0 bases, leaving 16 bases between the germline ends. The germline gives CDR1 PRHDT, CDR2 FYEKMQ (reference sequence). CDR3 in amino acids: CASSSGQGTYSNQPQHF. CDR3 DNA: TGTGCCAGCAGCTCCGGGCAGGGAACCTATAGCAATCAGCCCCAGCATTTT.

The rearrangement uses TRBV7-2 and TRBJ2-1; 8 nucleotides line up with TRBD2. This CDR3 spans 16 amino acids. V was clipped by 5 bases and J by 3 bases; unmatched bases: 9. Germline assignment: CDR1 SGHTA and CDR2 FQGNSA. The DNA for the CDR3 is TGTGCCAGCAGCCTCGTCGGCGGGGGGTTCTACAATGAGCAGTTCTTC. It encodes CASSLVGGGFYNEQFF.

The chain carries TRBV19 and TRBJ1-2; 8 bases are a match to TRBD1. The germline CDR1 and CDR2 sequences are LNHDA and SQIVND (reference sequence). This CDR3 spans 16 amino acids. V was clipped by 3 bases and J by 3 bases; unmatched bases: 9. The CDR3 DNA follows: TGTGCCAGTAGTATCTCCGGGACAGGAATAGACTATGGCTACACCTTC. This encodes CASSISGTGIDYGYTF.

The V call is TRBV4-1, the J call TRBJ2-5; the match to TRBD1 covers 7 bases. Germline V lookup: CDR1 MGHRA, CDR2 YSYEKL. This CDR3 spans 16 amino acids. Trimming cost V 0 bases and J 1 base; bases outside gene matches: 5. DNA for the CDR3: TGCGCCAGCAGCCAAGATCAAGGGACAGCCCAAGAGACCCAGTACTTC. Its translation is CASSQDQGTAQETQYF.

This chain links TRBV6-2 or TRBV6-3 with TRBJ2-1; TRBD2 matches 12 bases. The CDR3 covers 19 residues. From germline, CDR1 is MNHEY and CDR2 SVGEGT. Unmatched junction bases numbered 11, after V lost 5 bases and J lost 0 bases. CDR3 region: CASSPDLLLAGGSYNEQFF. The DNA of the CDR3 is TGTGCCAGCAGTCCGGATTTGCTACTAGCGGGGGGCTCCTACAATGAGCAGTTCTTC.